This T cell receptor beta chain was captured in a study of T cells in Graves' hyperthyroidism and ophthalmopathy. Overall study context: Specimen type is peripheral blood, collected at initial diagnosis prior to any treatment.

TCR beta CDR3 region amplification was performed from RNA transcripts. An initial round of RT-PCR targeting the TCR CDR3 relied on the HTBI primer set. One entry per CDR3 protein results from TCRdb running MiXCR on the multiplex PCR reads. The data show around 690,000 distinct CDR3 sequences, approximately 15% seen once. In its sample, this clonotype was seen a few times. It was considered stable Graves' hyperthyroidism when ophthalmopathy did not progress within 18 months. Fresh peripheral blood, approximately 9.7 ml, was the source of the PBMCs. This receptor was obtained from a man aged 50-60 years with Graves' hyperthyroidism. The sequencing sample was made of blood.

The CDR3 nucleotides are TGTGCCAGCAGTGAGTCTGAGACCCAGTACTTC. Its protein is CASSESETQYF. V and J are TRBV6-1 and TRBJ2-5; D not resolved. This CDR3 is built from 11 residues. Germline V gives CDR1 MNHNS, CDR2 SASEGT. V lost 3 bases, J lost 5 bases, and 4 bases lay in between.